A selection of T cell receptor beta chains follows, all from one sample in a study of vaccination and CD4 T cells after COVID-19. Antigen specificity for these receptors is unknown. TCRdb re-derived calls from the PCR reads in MiXCR, one entry per CDR3 protein. Of some 19,000 distinct CDR3 sequences in the sample, under 45% were seen once. The sequencing input was cultured CD4+ T cells from blood. These receptors all come from a human donor with COVID-19. Each CDR3 is given with its conserved first and last residue. A D gene is named only where the DNA matches it firmly. Clone size is shown for a subset of rows, as once, few, many or a class of expanded clone.

D gene: .
J gene: TRBJ1-6
V gene: TRBV3-1
clone size: .
CDR3 protein: CASSDNGSPLHF
CDR3 DNA: TGTGCCAGCTCCGATAATGGTTCACCACTCCACTTT

D gene: TRBD1
J gene: TRBJ2-2
V gene: TRBV19
clone size: once
CDR3 protein: CASRQGTNTGELFF
CDR3 DNA: TGTGCCAGCCGACAGGGAACGAACACCGGGGAGCTGTTTTTT

D gene: .
J gene: TRBJ2-5
V gene: TRBV20-1
clone size: .
CDR3 protein: CSARVPGSGETQYF
CDR3 DNA: TGCAGTGCTAGAGTTCCAGGGTCGGGAGAGACCCAGTACTTC

D gene: .
J gene: TRBJ1-2
V gene: TRBV5-6
clone size: .
CDR3 protein: CASSLGGLARGYTF
CDR3 DNA: TGTGCCAGCAGCTTGGGGGGACTCGCCAGGGGCTACACCTTC

D gene: .
J gene: TRBJ2-7
V gene: TRBV4-2
clone size: once
CDR3 protein: CASSQDSSYEQYF
CDR3 DNA: TGTGCCAGCAGCCAAGATAGCAGCTACGAGCAGTACTTC

D gene: .
J gene: TRBJ2-1
V gene: TRBV11-3
clone size: .
CDR3 protein: CASSTDNEQFF
CDR3 DNA: TGTGCCAGCAGCACCGATAATGAGCAGTTCTTC

D gene: .
J gene: TRBJ2-2
V gene: TRBV6-1
clone size: few
CDR3 protein: CASRNGAAGELFF
CDR3 DNA: TGTGCCAGCCGGAATGGGGCGGCCGGGGAGCTGTTTTTT

D gene: TRBD2
J gene: TRBJ2-3
V gene: TRBV7-2
clone size: .
CDR3 protein: CASSPRDYRDTQYF
CDR3 DNA: TGTGCCAGCAGCCCACGGGACTATAGGGATACGCAGTATTTT

D gene: .
J gene: TRBJ2-7
V gene: TRBV6-1
clone size: .
CDR3 protein: CASSGQRSSYEQYF
CDR3 DNA: TGTGCCAGCAGTGGGCAGCGGAGCTCCTACGAGCAGTACTTC

D gene: TRBD1
J gene: TRBJ2-2
V gene: TRBV12-3/TRBV12-4
clone size: .
CDR3 protein: CASSPLGQGTGELFF
CDR3 DNA: TGTGCCAGCAGTCCTCTGGGACAGGGGACCGGGGAGCTGTTTTTT

D gene: .
J gene: TRBJ1-2
V gene: TRBV20-1
clone size: .
CDR3 protein: CSASIAGRDYGYTF
CDR3 DNA: TGCAGTGCTAGCATCGCAGGGCGCGACTATGGCTACACCTTC

D gene: .
J gene: TRBJ2-5
V gene: TRBV4-2
clone size: .
CDR3 protein: CASSQEASGYQETQYF
CDR3 DNA: TGTGCCAGCAGCCAAGAAGCCAGCGGGTACCAAGAGACCCAGTACTTC

D gene: TRBD2
J gene: TRBJ2-5
V gene: TRBV11-2
clone size: .
CDR3 protein: CASSLSGGVETQYF
CDR3 DNA: TGTGCCAGCAGCTTATCGGGAGGAGTGGAGACCCAGTACTTC

D gene: TRBD1
J gene: TRBJ2-3
V gene: TRBV20-1
clone size: .
CDR3 protein: CSGDSQGTDTQYF
CDR3 DNA: TGCAGTGGGGACAGTCAAGGGACAGATACGCAGTATTTT

D gene: TRBD2
J gene: TRBJ2-1
V gene: TRBV7-3
clone size: few
CDR3 protein: CASGPGTRNNEQFF
CDR3 DNA: TGTGCCAGCGGGCCCGGGACTAGAAACAATGAGCAGTTCTTC

D gene: .
J gene: TRBJ1-1
V gene: TRBV19
clone size: .
CDR3 protein: CASSRGGGGVEAFF
CDR3 DNA: TGTGCCAGTAGTAGAGGGGGAGGGGGGGTAGAAGCTTTCTTT

D gene: .
J gene: TRBJ1-2
V gene: TRBV20-1
clone size: medium-sized
CDR3 protein: CSAPGVRVGDGGYTF
CDR3 DNA: TGCAGTGCCCCCGGCGTAAGAGTGGGGGATGGTGGCTACACCTTC

D gene: TRBD1
J gene: TRBJ1-2
V gene: TRBV18
clone size: .
CDR3 protein: CASSPTGQGVFTF
CDR3 DNA: TGTGCCAGCTCACCGACGGGACAGGGGGTTTTCACCTTC

D gene: TRBD2
J gene: TRBJ2-5
V gene: TRBV11-3
clone size: few
CDR3 protein: CASSLPTSGGAVETQYF
CDR3 DNA: TGTGCCAGCAGCTTACCTACTAGCGGGGGGGCCGTAGAGACCCAGTACTTC

D gene: .
J gene: TRBJ2-1
V gene: TRBV10-2
clone size: once
CDR3 protein: CASSGGYNEQFF
CDR3 DNA: TGCGCCAGCAGTGGGGGCTACAATGAGCAGTTCTTC

D gene: .
J gene: TRBJ1-4
V gene: TRBV2
clone size: .
CDR3 protein: CASSEVDEKLFF
CDR3 DNA: TGTGCCAGCAGTGAAGTGGATGAAAAACTGTTTTTT

D gene: .
J gene: TRBJ2-5
V gene: TRBV18
clone size: .
CDR3 protein: CASSPLGGETQYF
CDR3 DNA: TGTGCCAGCTCACCTCTCGGAGGAGAGACCCAGTACTTC

D gene: .
J gene: TRBJ1-3
V gene: TRBV18
clone size: .
CDR3 protein: CASSPPPGTANTIYF
CDR3 DNA: TGTGCCAGCTCACCGCCCCCAGGGACCGCAAACACCATATATTTT

D gene: TRBD2
J gene: TRBJ2-5
V gene: TRBV29-1
clone size: .
CDR3 protein: CSETSGGLETQYF
CDR3 DNA: TGCAGCGAAACTAGCGGGGGGCTAGAGACCCAGTACTTC

D gene: TRBD1
J gene: TRBJ1-2
V gene: TRBV6-2/TRBV6-3
clone size: few
CDR3 protein: CASSIGGPSQFYGYTF
CDR3 DNA: TGTGCCAGCAGTATAGGGGGCCCATCCCAATTCTATGGCTACACCTTC

D gene: .
J gene: TRBJ2-1
V gene: TRBV24-1
clone size: .
CDR3 protein: CATDRYNEQFF
CDR3 DNA: TGTGCCACCGACAGATACAATGAGCAGTTCTTC

D gene: .
J gene: TRBJ1-3
V gene: TRBV7-8
clone size: few
CDR3 protein: CASRRSEDTIYF
CDR3 DNA: TGTGCCAGCAGAAGGTCTGAGGACACCATATATTTT

D gene: .
J gene: TRBJ2-7
V gene: TRBV6-1
clone size: .
CDR3 protein: CASTQNRDTKYF
CDR3 DNA: TGTGCCAGCACCCAAAACCGGGACACTAAGTACTTC

D gene: TRBD1
J gene: TRBJ1-3
V gene: TRBV7-9
clone size: .
CDR3 protein: CASSLVIRGDTIYF
CDR3 DNA: TGTGCCAGCAGCTTAGTGATCAGGGGGGACACCATATATTTT

D gene: .
J gene: TRBJ2-5
V gene: TRBV6-1
clone size: .
CDR3 protein: CASSLRGAGGRVTQYF
CDR3 DNA: TGTGCCAGCAGTCTGAGGGGGGCAGGGGGACGGGTGACCCAGTACTTC

D gene: TRBD2
J gene: TRBJ2-5
V gene: TRBV7-2
clone size: .
CDR3 protein: CASSHPGGAKTQYF
CDR3 DNA: TGTGCCAGCAGCCACCCCGGGGGGGCAAAGACCCAGTACTTC

D gene: TRBD2
J gene: TRBJ2-3
V gene: TRBV7-6
clone size: .
CDR3 protein: CASSTETSGRGQDTQYF
CDR3 DNA: TGTGCCAGCAGCACAGAGACTAGCGGGAGAGGCCAAGATACGCAGTATTTT

D gene: TRBD1
J gene: TRBJ1-4
V gene: TRBV5-1
clone size: few
CDR3 protein: CASSSTGTGTEKLFF
CDR3 DNA: TGCGCCAGCAGCTCGACCGGGACAGGGACTGAAAAACTGTTTTTT

D gene: .
J gene: TRBJ1-5
V gene: TRBV6-1
clone size: .
CDR3 protein: CASSDRVQPQHF
CDR3 DNA: TGTGCCAGCAGTGATAGGGTTCAGCCCCAGCATTTT

D gene: TRBD1
J gene: TRBJ2-5
V gene: TRBV2
clone size: .
CDR3 protein: CASTRDRGQETQYF
CDR3 DNA: TGTGCCAGCACCCGGGACAGGGGCCAAGAGACCCAGTACTTC

D gene: TRBD1
J gene: TRBJ1-4
V gene: TRBV15
clone size: few
CDR3 protein: CATSRGQVATNEKLFF
CDR3 DNA: TGTGCCACCAGCAGGGGACAGGTTGCAACTAATGAAAAACTGTTTTTT